The T cell receptor (beta chain) described here comes from a study of a mutant IDH1 vaccine in newly diagnosed glioma. The V segment lost 2 bases and the J segment 9 bases; nucleotides outside the gene matches: 9. Germline lookup yields CDR1 SGHNT and CDR2 YYREEE (reference sequence). There are 15 residues in the CDR3. Produced via immunoSEQ multiplex PCR; TCRdb's table is partial and in-frame only. The sample contains about 32,000 clones, roughly four fifths of which appear only once. Described time point: baseline, week 1 (first vaccination visit). The treatment here: pre-vaccination baseline after standard-of-care therapy.

Sequenced material: PBMCs, taken from a glioma patient treated with radiotherapy, temozolomide or both. This sequence originates from a man aged 30 to 39 with glioma. The rearrangement links TRBV5-4 to TRBJ2-1; 9 bases agree with TRBD2. This chain's CDR3 is CASSFNSGSRVEQFF. The CDR3 region has the DNA TGTGCCAGCAGCTTTAATAGCGGGAGCAGGGTTGAGCAGTTCTTC.